The rows below give T cell receptor beta chains drawn from one sample of a study of OX40 agonist ivuxolimab in advanced cancers. The data were produced by immunoSEQ multiplex PCR, yet TCRdb's version contains in-frame clones alone and is incomplete. This table holds 70,000 to 95,000 clones, 88% found once. The source was CD4+ or CD8+ T cells sorted from blood, collected in a trial of the OX40 agonist ivuxolimab. The source of these receptors is an adult with an advanced solid tumor such as melanoma, head and neck, liver or kidney cancer. Each CDR3 is given with its conserved first and last residue. The order of the fields is V gene, clone size, D gene, J gene, CDR3 DNA, CDR3 protein. D genes are given only for firm matches. The size field is filled for only some rows; it gives once, few, many or a size class.

V gene: TRBV19; clone size: .; D gene: TRBD1; J gene: TRBJ2-1; CDR3 DNA: TGTGCCAGTAGTCCCGGGACAGGGTCGCAGTTCTTC; CDR3 protein: CASSPGTGSQFF
V gene: TRBV11-2; clone size: once; D gene: .; J gene: TRBJ1-6; CDR3 DNA: TGTGCCAGCAGCTTAGAAAAGAGGGATTCACCCCTCCACTTT; CDR3 protein: CASSLEKRDSPLHF
V gene: TRBV30; clone size: once; D gene: .; J gene: TRBJ2-5; CDR3 DNA: TGTGCCTGGAGTGATGGAGGATGGCGGCGAGAGACCCAGTACTTC; CDR3 protein: CAWSDGGWRRETQYF
V gene: TRBV19; clone size: .; D gene: .; J gene: TRBJ1-5; CDR3 DNA: TGTGCCAGTAGAACGGGACCGCATCAGCCCCAGCATTTT; CDR3 protein: CASRTGPHQPQHF
V gene: TRBV30; clone size: .; D gene: .; J gene: TRBJ2-5; CDR3 DNA: TGTGCCTGGAGTGTACTCCAGGGTGTGGGGGAGACCCAGTACTTC; CDR3 protein: CAWSVLQGVGETQYF
V gene: TRBV29-1; clone size: .; D gene: .; J gene: TRBJ2-2; CDR3 DNA: TGCAGCGTTTCTTTGAACACCGGGGAGCTGTTTTTT; CDR3 protein: CSVSLNTGELFF
V gene: TRBV11-2; clone size: .; D gene: TRBD1; J gene: TRBJ2-5; CDR3 DNA: TGTGCCAGCAGCTTCGAACAGGGGCTAGGGGAGACCCAGTACTTC; CDR3 protein: CASSFEQGLGETQYF
V gene: TRBV5-1; clone size: .; D gene: .; J gene: TRBJ2-3; CDR3 DNA: TGCGCCAGCAGCTTGAGGGGACCGAGTATAGATACGCAGTATTTT; CDR3 protein: CASSLRGPSIDTQYF
V gene: TRBV14; clone size: .; D gene: .; J gene: TRBJ2-1; CDR3 DNA: TGTGCCAGCAGCCTTCCGGGCCACTTGGGGAATGAGCAGTTCTTC; CDR3 protein: CASSLPGHLGNEQFF
V gene: TRBV10-2; clone size: .; D gene: .; J gene: TRBJ1-1; CDR3 DNA: TGCGCCAGCAGTGGCTTGCGGGGGAGCACTGAAGCTTTCTTT; CDR3 protein: CASSGLRGSTEAFF
V gene: TRBV11-2; clone size: .; D gene: TRBD2; J gene: TRBJ2-1; CDR3 DNA: TGTGCCAGTAAAAAGGGACTAGCGATAGATGAGCAGTTCTTC; CDR3 protein: CASKKGLAIDEQFF
V gene: TRBV19; clone size: .; D gene: .; J gene: TRBJ1-1; CDR3 DNA: TGTGCCAGTAGTTTCAAACTAGGGAACACTGAAGCTTTCTTT; CDR3 protein: CASSFKLGNTEAFF
V gene: TRBV15; clone size: .; D gene: .; J gene: TRBJ1-4; CDR3 DNA: TGTGCCACCAGCAGAGATGTTAATGAAAAACTGTTTTTT; CDR3 protein: CATSRDVNEKLFF
V gene: TRBV9; clone size: .; D gene: .; J gene: TRBJ2-7; CDR3 DNA: TGTGCCAGCAGCGAGGGACTCCAGGCCTACGAGCAGTACTTC; CDR3 protein: CASSEGLQAYEQYF
V gene: TRBV6-6; clone size: .; D gene: .; J gene: TRBJ2-4; CDR3 DNA: TGTGCCACCTCGAACATTCAGTTAGCCAAAAACATTCAGTACTTC; CDR3 protein: CATSNIQLAKNIQYF
V gene: TRBV6-7; clone size: .; D gene: TRBD2; J gene: TRBJ2-3; CDR3 DNA: TGTGCCAGCAGTCCCACCGGCGTAGCGGGAGGGCCTGGCGCAGATACGCAGTATTTT; CDR3 protein: CASSPTGVAGGPGADTQYF
V gene: TRBV18; clone size: .; D gene: .; J gene: TRBJ2-2; CDR3 DNA: TGTGCCAGCTCACCTCAGGGATACACCGGGGAGCTGTTTTTT; CDR3 protein: CASSPQGYTGELFF
V gene: TRBV7-9; clone size: .; D gene: TRBD1; J gene: TRBJ1-1; CDR3 DNA: TGTGCCAGCAGCCCGGGGACAGGGGGCTCAATAGATGAAGCTTTCTTT; CDR3 protein: CASSPGTGGSIDEAFF
V gene: TRBV11-3; clone size: .; D gene: .; J gene: TRBJ2-3; CDR3 DNA: TGTGCCAGCAGCTTAGGACTAAACACAGATACGCAGTATTTT; CDR3 protein: CASSLGLNTDTQYF
V gene: TRBV19; clone size: .; D gene: .; J gene: TRBJ2-1; CDR3 DNA: TGTGCCAGCTCTCTCGGGAGCGGACCCTACAATGAGCAGTTCTTC; CDR3 protein: CASSLGSGPYNEQFF
V gene: TRBV5-1; clone size: .; D gene: .; J gene: TRBJ2-3; CDR3 DNA: TGCGCCAGCAGCCCTGGGGGGAGCGGACCCGGCCCAGATACGCAGTATTTT; CDR3 protein: CASSPGGSGPGPDTQYF
V gene: TRBV4-1; clone size: .; D gene: TRBD1; J gene: TRBJ1-2; CDR3 DNA: TGCGCCAGCAGCCCCCGACAGGGGGCAAGCTATGGCTACACCTTC; CDR3 protein: CASSPRQGASYGYTF
V gene: TRBV12-5; clone size: .; D gene: .; J gene: TRBJ2-3; CDR3 DNA: TGTGCTAGTGGTTTGGTGAGGCTTGGCAGCACAGATACGCAGTATTTT; CDR3 protein: CASGLVRLGSTDTQYF
V gene: TRBV6-6; clone size: .; D gene: TRBD2; J gene: TRBJ2-3; CDR3 DNA: TGTGCCAGCAGCGGAGGCGCTAGCGGGAGTACGGATACGCAGTATTTT; CDR3 protein: CASSGGASGSTDTQYF
V gene: TRBV7-3; clone size: .; D gene: TRBD1; J gene: TRBJ2-7; CDR3 DNA: TGTGCCAGCAGCTTACTCCCAGGGGGCACCTACGAGCAGTACTTC; CDR3 protein: CASSLLPGGTYEQYF
V gene: TRBV4-2; clone size: .; D gene: TRBD1; J gene: TRBJ1-1; CDR3 DNA: TGTGCCAGCAGCCGAGAAGCCCAGGGGGCGCAGGGTGAAGCTTTCTTT; CDR3 protein: CASSREAQGAQGEAFF
V gene: TRBV29-1; clone size: .; D gene: .; J gene: TRBJ2-1; CDR3 DNA: TGCAGCGTTGAAGTTTCCAGGCAGACTGCTTCCTACAATGAGCAGTTCTTC; CDR3 protein: CSVEVSRQTASYNEQFF
V gene: TRBV6-5; clone size: .; D gene: .; J gene: TRBJ2-7; CDR3 DNA: TGTGCCAGCAGAATAGCTAGGATGGCCGAGCAGTACTTC; CDR3 protein: CASRIARMAEQYF
V gene: TRBV4-1; clone size: .; D gene: .; J gene: TRBJ1-3; CDR3 DNA: TGCGCCAGCAGCCAAGTGGGCGGTAGCTCTGGAAACACCATATATTTT; CDR3 protein: CASSQVGGSSGNTIYF
V gene: TRBV18; clone size: few; D gene: .; J gene: TRBJ1-2; CDR3 DNA: TGTGCCAGCTCACCACCGGAGACGGCAGTCTATGGCTACACCTTC; CDR3 protein: CASSPPETAVYGYTF